This T cell receptor beta chain originates from a study of T cell responses to AZD1222 COVID-19 vaccine. Study-wide context: Second-dose timings of about 4 or about 12 weeks were pooled.

The CDR3 contains 12 residues. V lost 0 bases and J lost 3, with 5 bases in between. CDR1 and CDR2 from the germline V gene are GTSNPN and SVGIG (reference sequence). A word on this clone: What it recognizes is unknown.

Study results and caveats: Females outnumbered males among donors, who were mostly white British; clonal diversity was possibly underestimated.

TCRdb's copy holds only in-frame clones and misses some; the assay was immunoSEQ multiplex PCR. The sample has more than 75,000 clones; about 90% are singletons. This clonotype was sampled from an adult in good health. Source: peripheral blood, taken on day 0 of AZD1222 vaccination. The V and J genes are TRBV30 and TRBJ1-2; D remains unclear. The CDR3 DNA is TGTGCCTGGAGTGTGCAGTACTATGGCTACACCTTC. Translating it yields CAWSVQYYGYTF.